These 26 T cell receptor beta chains share one sample of origin, sequenced in a study of OX40 agonist ivuxolimab in advanced cancers. Sequencing was performed with immunoSEQ multiplex PCR; in TCRdb, only in-frame clones are kept and a portion is missing. Altogether 45,000 to 60,000 clones are present, about 90% being singletons, with the ten largest covering approximately 5%. This sample comprised CD4+ or CD8+ T cells sorted from blood, obtained in a trial of the OX40 agonist ivuxolimab. The receptors were sampled from an adult with an advanced solid tumor such as melanoma, head and neck, liver or kidney cancer.

The chain carries TRBV2 and TRBJ1-5; D gene uncertain. CDR1 SNHLY and CDR2 FYNNEI come from the germline V gene. CDR3 length: 13 amino acids. V gave up 0 bases and J gave up 7 bases, with 7 bases separating them. CDR3 coding DNA: TGTGCCAGCAGTGAAGCGCGGTGGCAGCCCCAGCATTTT. Translated, it gives CASSEARWQPQHF.

This chain uses TRBV19 with TRBJ2-7; perhaps D is TRBD1 or TRBD2 (6 bases each). CDR3 length equals 12 residues. Germline lookup yields CDR1 LNHDA and CDR2 SQIVND (reference sequence). V lost 4 bases and J lost 7, with 11 bases in between. The CDR3 spells CASSKRGEEQYF. In DNA form, the CDR3 reads TGTGCCAGTAGTAAGAGGGGGGAGGAGCAGTACTTC.

In its sample, this clone was seen once. The chain joins TRBV6-1 to TRBJ2-1; 8 bases align to TRBD1. The germline CDR1 and CDR2 sequences are MNHNS and SASEGT. V was clipped by 8 bases and J by 0 bases; unmatched bases: 6. This CDR3 is built from 15 residues. This chain's CDR3 is CASGQTGGSYNEQFF. CDR3 coding DNA: TGTGCCAGCGGACAAACAGGGGGCTCCTACAATGAGCAGTTCTTC.

For the CDR3, the DNA is TGTGCCAGCAGGCCCGGGACACGCTACAATGAGCAGTTCTTC. Its protein is CASRPGTRYNEQFF. V usage is TRBV6-5 and J usage is TRBJ2-1; a possible D gene is TRBD1 (6 bases). The CDR3 consists of 14 residues. Per the germline V gene, CDR1 is MNHEY and CDR2 is SVGAGI. The V and J ends lost 6 bases and 3 bases respectively, with 12 bases between them.

The chain links TRBV4-2 to TRBJ2-3; D is undetermined. Germline CDR1 reads LGHNA; CDR2 reads YNFKEQ. The ends were cut back, 1 base at V and 5 bases at J, with 10 bases in the middle. The CDR3 is made up of 14 amino acids. CDR3 amino acids: CASSQGTAEDTQYF. The CDR3 nucleotides are TGTGCCAGCAGCCAAGGGACGGCGGAAGATACGCAGTATTTT.

The genes are TRBV28 and TRBJ2-2; tentatively, D is TRBD1 (6 bases). The CDR3 contains 16 residues. V was pared by 6 bases and J by 2 bases, with 16 bases between. The germline CDR1 and CDR2 sequences are MDHEN and SYDVKM. In DNA, the CDR3 is TGTGCCAGCAGCCAGGATTTTGGGACAAACACCGGGGAGCTGTTTTTT. Protein: CASSQDFGTNTGELFF.

This chain joins TRBV19 and TRBJ2-4; 8 nucleotides match TRBD2. V shed 1 base and J 7 bases; nucleotides not matched to a gene: 6. CDR3 length: 15 residues. Looked up from germline, CDR1 is LNHDA and CDR2 is SQIVND (reference sequence). CDR3 nucleotides: TGTGCCAGTAGTATAGGGGCGGGAGGCCTCAACATTCAGTACTTC. Amino acid sequence: CASSIGAGGLNIQYF.

The rearrangement uses TRBV6-4 and TRBJ1-1; D is unresolved. V was pared by 7 bases and J by 6 bases, with 12 bases between. Germline V gene sequence: CDR1 MRHNA, CDR2 SNTAGT. The CDR3 extends over 12 amino acids. The CDR3 bases are TGTGCCAGCATTCCGAACAGAGCTGAAGCTTTCTTT. Amino acids: CASIPNRAEAFF.

V is TRBV19 and J is TRBJ1-5; D remains ambiguous. Trimming took 7 bases from V and 0 from J, leaving 10 bases between them. CDR1 is LNHDA, CDR2 SQIVND, per germline (reference sequence). The CDR3 length is 14 residues. The CDR3 is CASMDVSSNQPQHF. CDR3 DNA sequence: TGTGCCAGTATGGACGTGAGTAGCAATCAGCCCCAGCATTTT.

This sequence joins TRBV19 and TRBJ1-6; D call uncertain. Deletions cut 3 bases from V and 0 bases from J, with 9 bases between. The CDR3 extends over 16 amino acids. Germline V gives CDR1 LNHDA, CDR2 SQIVND (reference sequence). The CDR3 region is CASSMERDSYNSPLHF. The CDR3 coding sequence is TGTGCCAGTAGTATGGAACGGGACTCCTATAATTCACCCCTCCACTTT.

The chain links TRBV5-4 to TRBJ1-2; D remains ambiguous. This CDR3 spans 13 amino acids. Trimming pared 0 bases from V and 1 base from J, leaving 4 bases between. From germline, CDR1 is SGHNT and CDR2 YYREEE (reference sequence). The CDR3 sequence is CASSLDGNYGYTF. As DNA, the CDR3 is TGTGCCAGCAGCTTGGACGGTAACTATGGCTACACCTTC.

The chain couples TRBV6-5 to TRBJ1-1, with TRBD1 identical over 9 bases. V trimming: 4 bases; J trimming: 2 bases; junction bases outside the gene matches: 5. The CDR3 loop spans 15 amino acids. Per the germline V gene, CDR1 is MNHEY and CDR2 is SVGAGI. CDR3: CASSSRTGVNTEAFF. The CDR3 DNA follows: TGTGCCAGCAGTTCCAGGACAGGGGTAAACACTGAAGCTTTCTTT.

The chain uses TRBV7-3 and TRBJ2-7; weak D call: TRBD2 (7 bases). V dropped 2 bases and J dropped 7 bases, with 12 bases sitting between them. Looked up from germline, CDR1 is SGHTA and CDR2 is FQGTGA. This CDR3 has 13 amino acids. The CDR3 region is CASSLGLGGEQYF. CDR3 DNA sequence: TGTGCCAGCAGCTTAGGACTAGGGGGGGAGCAGTACTTC.

The V and J genes are TRBV15 and TRBJ1-4; D is ambiguous. The germline V gene has CDR1 LNHNV and CDR2 YYDKDF (reference sequence). The CDR3 covers 16 residues. The germline V and J ends were trimmed by 0 bases and 0 bases, with 8 bases remaining between them. Here the CDR3 reads CATSRDRWATNEKLFF. CDR3 nucleotide sequence: TGTGCCACCAGCAGAGATCGTTGGGCAACTAATGAAAAACTGTTTTTT.

A remark on this clone: Other nucleotide sequences in the sample specify the same CDR3. This chain joins TRBV5-1 and TRBJ2-5; 9 bases align to TRBD1. This CDR3 comprises 15 residues. J lost 2 bases, V lost 0 bases, and 2 bases had no gene match. The germline V gene encodes CDR1 SGHRS and CDR2 YFSETQ. The CDR3 DNA follows: TGCGCCAGCAGCTTGGGACAGGGGGGTCAAGAGACCCAGTACTTC. Protein sequence: CASSLGQGGQETQYF.

The chain employs TRBV27 and TRBJ1-2, with 8 bases matching TRBD1. The CDR3 is 15 amino acids. Germline V CDR1 and CDR2: MNHEY, SMNVEV (reference sequence). V lost 5 bases to trimming and J lost 4 bases; unmatched junction nucleotides: 9. Here the CDR3 DNA reads TGTGCCAGCAGTACACGACAGGGGAGGGTCTATGGCTACACCTTC. Amino acids: CASSTRQGRVYGYTF.

The V call is TRBV7-9, the J call TRBJ2-3, with TRBD2 matching over 9 bases. The germline V gene encodes CDR1 SEHNR and CDR2 FQNEAQ (reference sequence). Trimming at V came to 6 bases and at J to 3 bases, leaving 13 bases not matched to a gene. This CDR3 spans 17 amino acids. The CDR3 nucleotides read TGTGCCAGCAGGCCAGGGGTAGCGGGGGCCCTTACAGATACGCAGTATTTT. This sequence encodes CASRPGVAGALTDTQYF.

The chain employs TRBV4-1 and TRBJ1-1; 12 nucleotides line up with TRBD1. J lost 0 bases, V lost 4 bases, and 6 bases had no gene match. The germline CDR1 and CDR2 sequences are MGHRA and YSYEKL. The CDR3 is made up of 17 amino acids. The CDR3 loop is CASSPGTGGEVNTEAFF. DNA for the CDR3: TGCGCCAGCAGCCCCGGGACAGGGGGCGAGGTGAACACTGAAGCTTTCTTT.

This chain links TRBV5-4 with TRBJ2-1, with TRBD1 matching 11 bases. CDR1 and CDR2 from the germline V gene are SGHNT and YYREEE (reference sequence). The junction had 7 bases not matched to a gene; V was cut back by 6 bases and J by 8 bases. This CDR3 contains 14 residues. CDR3 DNA sequence: TGTGCCAGCACCCCGGGACAGGGGGGTCATGAGCAGTTCTTC. It specifies CASTPGQGGHEQFF.

V gene TRBV18 combines with J gene TRBJ1-2; 11 nucleotides align to TRBD1. V lost 3 bases, J lost 4 bases, and 4 bases stayed unmatched. This CDR3 spans 15 amino acids. Germline values: CDR1 KGHSH, CDR2 LQKENI. CDR3 bases: TGTGCCAGCTCACCGGGACAGGGGGAGACCTATGGCTACACCTTC. Its translation is CASSPGQGETYGYTF.

The chain carries TRBV10-2 and TRBJ2-3, with D perhaps TRBD2 (6 bases). The CDR3 runs 13 residues. The V end was cut by 6 bases, the J end by 2 bases, with 9 bases between. Germline assignment: CDR1 WSHSY and CDR2 SAAADI. CDR3 sequence (DNA): TGCGCCAGCAGACTAGCCAACACAGATACGCAGTATTTT. It yields the protein CASRLANTDTQYF.

The chain joins TRBV28 to TRBJ1-3; possibly TRBD1 for D (5 bases). Trimming took off 6 bases at V and 3 bases at J, with 9 bases between the two ends. CDR1 is MDHEN, CDR2 SYDVKM, per germline. The CDR3 has 13 amino acids. The DNA of the CDR3 is TGTGCCAGCAGCCTCCAGGGTGGAAACACCATATATTTT. As protein: CASSLQGGNTIYF. Full variable domain (rest looked up from reference TRBV28 and TRBJ1-3): DVKVTQSSRYLVKRTGEKVFLECVQDMDHENMFWYRQDPGLGLRLIYFSYDVKMKEKGDIPEGYSVSREKKERFSLILESASTNQTSMYLCASSLQGGNTIYFGEGSWLTVV.

In its sample, this clone was seen once. V is TRBV6-5 and J is TRBJ2-1; 10 bases line up with TRBD2. The length of the CDR3 is 16 residues. Looked up from germline, CDR1 is MNHEY and CDR2 is SVGAGI. V was pared by 2 bases and J by 3 bases, with 4 bases of the junction left unmatched. The CDR3 bases are TGTGCCAGCAGTTACGCCCTAGCGGGGGTCTACAATGAGCAGTTCTTC. Translated, it gives CASSYALAGVYNEQFF.

The chain employs TRBV5-1 and TRBJ1-2; D remains unclear. The CDR3 is made up of 14 amino acids. Trimming took off 3 bases at V and 8 bases at J, with 17 bases between the two ends. Germline V gives CDR1 SGHRS, CDR2 YFSETQ. The DNA of the CDR3 is TGCGCCAGCAGCTCGGACTTAAATGCCGGGGGCTACACCTTC. Protein product: CASSSDLNAGGYTF.

V is TRBV19 and J is TRBJ1-2; TRBD1 is a possible D gene (5 bases). The CDR3 runs 16 residues. Trimming took 6 bases from V and 3 from J, leaving 20 bases between them. Germline V gene lookup returns CDR1 LNHDA and CDR2 SQIVND (reference sequence). The CDR3 sequence is CASSQRRGGGDYGYTF. Written as DNA, the CDR3 is TGTGCCAGTAGCCAGCGGCGGGGCGGGGGTGACTATGGCTACACCTTC.

The chain uses TRBV19 and TRBJ1-5, with 7 bases matching TRBD1. Germline-derived CDR1 and CDR2 are LNHDA and SQIVND (reference sequence). The CDR3 extends over 15 amino acids. J gave up 0 bases and V 5 bases, and 4 bases lay outside the gene matches. This chain's CDR3 is CASSLQGYSNQPQHF. CDR3 DNA: TGTGCCAGTAGTCTACAGGGGTATAGCAATCAGCCCCAGCATTTT.